The next 25 T cell receptor beta chains were all read from a single sample in a study of identical twins. Each CDR3 protein is one row after TCRdb ran MiXCR on the 5' RACE reads. The sample holds about 520,000 distinct CDR3 sequences, 20% to 25% seen once. The same data also contributed to another study, on T cells expressing NK-cell markers.

Source material: CD4+ T cells sorted from blood. All receptors derive from a young woman in good health.

V and J are TRBV29-1 and TRBJ2-3, with D maybe TRBD1 (6 bases). V was clipped by 4 bases and J by 6 bases, with 11 bases between them. The CDR3 runs 12 residues. CDR1 is SQVTM, CDR2 ANQGSEA, per germline. CDR3 coding DNA: TGCAGCGTTGTAGGGGGTGCGGATACGCAGTATTTT. It translates to CSVVGGADTQYF.

V is TRBV20-1 and J is TRBJ2-1, with D possibly being TRBD1 (5 bases). CDR1 and CDR2 from the germline V gene are DFQATT and SNEGSKA (reference sequence). This CDR3 is 11 amino acids long. Trimming left V 6 bases short and J 6 bases short, with 9 bases between. CDR3 coding DNA: TGCAGTGCAGTAGGGGTCAATGAGCAGTTCTTC. Amino acid sequence: CSAVGVNEQFF.

The chain's CDR3 is CATSDIGDGPQHF. CDR3 sequence (DNA): TGTGCCACCAGTGATATAGGGGATGGGCCCCAGCATTTT. V gene TRBV24-1 combines with J gene TRBJ1-5, with TRBD1 as a possible D gene (5 bases). Looked up from germline, CDR1 is KGHDR and CDR2 is SFDVKD. V lost 3 bases to trimming and J lost 9 bases, with 11 bases between them. This CDR3 comprises 13 residues.

The chain carries TRBV6-2 or TRBV6-3 and TRBJ1-5, with no clear D. The V gene's germline CDR1 is MNHEY and CDR2 SVGEGT. The CDR3 contains 14 residues. V was trimmed by 6 bases and J by 7 bases, leaving 16 bases between them. CDR3 sequence: CASSAPGRPQPQHF. CDR3 in DNA: TGTGCCAGCAGCGCCCCGGGCAGGCCACAGCCCCAGCATTTT.

This clonotype was counted a few times. The V and J genes are TRBV27 and TRBJ2-1, with D uncertain. Germline V gene lookup returns CDR1 MNHEY and CDR2 SMNVEV (reference sequence). The CDR3 contains 15 residues. The V gene lost 3 bases and the J gene lost 2 bases, with 11 bases spanning the gap. CDR3 region: CASSFGRTTYNEQFF. The CDR3 region has the DNA TGTGCCAGCAGTTTTGGGCGTACCACCTACAATGAGCAGTTCTTC.

The chain couples TRBV14 to TRBJ1-3; no clear D gene. Trimming pared 2 bases from V and 0 bases from J, leaving 11 bases between. In germline, CDR1 is SGHDN, CDR2 FVKESK. This CDR3 is 16 amino acids long. The CDR3 protein is CASSQSLPVSGNTIYF. The CDR3 DNA reads TGTGCCAGCAGCCAAAGTCTACCAGTCTCTGGAAACACCATATATTTT. Drawing the rest from reference TRBV14 and TRBJ1-3, the complete variable domain is EAGVTQFPSHSVIEKGQTVTLRCDPISGHDNLYWYRRVMGKEIKFLLHFVKESKQDESGMPNNRFLAERTGGTYSTLKVQPAELEDSGVYFCASSQSLPVSGNTIYFGEGSWLTVV.

The sample holds a few counts of this clonotype. The chain uses TRBV7-9 and TRBJ2-7, with a weak D call TRBD1 (5 bases). This CDR3 has 16 residues. Per the germline V gene, CDR1 is SEHNR and CDR2 is FQNEAQ (reference sequence). Trimming took off 5 bases at V and 0 bases at J, with 17 bases between the two ends. The CDR3 is CASSPKGLRSSYEQYF. DNA for the CDR3: TGTGCCAGCAGCCCGAAGGGGCTTCGCAGCTCCTACGAGCAGTACTTC.

CDR3 sequence reads: CASSRLGAGELFF. DNA for the CDR3: TGTGCCAGCAGTCGCCTAGGGGCCGGGGAGCTGTTTTTT. The chain employs TRBV25-1 and TRBJ2-2; TRBD1 might be the D (5 bases). Per germline, CDR1 MGHDK and CDR2 SYGVNS. V lost 5 bases to trimming and J lost 6 bases, with 10 bases between them. The CDR3 consists of 13 residues.

This CDR3 reads CASSQEGSIEKLFF. The DNA for the CDR3 is TGCGCCAGCAGCCAAGAGGGCAGTATTGAAAAACTGTTTTTT. The chain links TRBV4-3 to TRBJ1-4; D is undetermined. V lost 0 bases to trimming and J lost 7 bases, with 9 bases between them. The V gene's germline CDR1 is LGHNA and CDR2 YSLEER. The CDR3 consists of 14 residues.

The chain links TRBV7-2 to TRBJ2-1; 12 nucleotides line up with TRBD2. This CDR3 spans 15 amino acids. Germline V gives CDR1 SGHTA, CDR2 FQGNSA. With V trimmed by 2 bases and J by 8 bases, 4 bases remained unmatched. As DNA, the CDR3 is TGTGCCAGCAGCTTAACTAGCGGGAGGTTCTATGAGCAGTTCTTC. It specifies CASSLTSGRFYEQFF.

The genes are TRBV5-4 and TRBJ2-2; no clear D gene. This CDR3 has 14 residues. V lost 2 bases and J lost 7, with 12 bases in between. CDR1 is SGHNT and CDR2 is YYREEE in the germline V gene (reference sequence). Here the CDR3 reads CASSFDSDDGELFF. The CDR3, as DNA: TGTGCCAGCAGCTTCGATTCTGATGACGGGGAGCTGTTTTTT.

The rearrangement joins TRBV6-5 to TRBJ2-5, with D uncertain. V lost 0 bases and J 4 bases, leaving 15 bases between the germline ends. This CDR3 comprises 16 residues. In germline, CDR1 is MNHEY, CDR2 SVGAGI. The CDR3 loop reads CASSYSHSAARETQYF. As DNA, the CDR3 is TGTGCCAGCAGTTACTCTCACTCGGCGGCTCGAGAGACCCAGTACTTC.

The chain recombines TRBV4-2 with TRBJ1-2; 7 nucleotides agree with TRBD1. This CDR3 has 17 residues. V dropped 4 bases and J dropped 0; count of bases not matched to a gene: 11. From germline, CDR1 is LGHNA and CDR2 YNFKEQ. This CDR3 is CASSPLPGQGANYGYTF. CDR3 coding DNA: TGTGCCAGCAGCCCCCTCCCCGGGCAGGGGGCTAACTATGGCTACACCTTC.

V and J are TRBV9 and TRBJ2-2; D assignment may be TRBD1 or TRBD2 (6 bases each). The CDR3 extends over 17 amino acids. V was shortened by 3 bases and J by 7 bases, with 22 bases between the two germline ends. Germline V gene lookup returns CDR1 SGDLS and CDR2 YYNGEE. CDR3: CASSARTTGRISGELFF. The CDR3 region has the DNA TGTGCCAGCAGCGCCAGGACCACAGGGAGGATTAGCGGGGAGCTGTTTTTT. Complete variable domain (other parts from reference TRBV9 and TRBJ2-2): DSGVTQTPKHLITATGQRVTLRCSPRSGDLSVYWYQQSLDQGLQFLIQYYNGEERAKGNILERFSAQQFPDLHSELNLSSLELGDSALYFCASSARTTGRISGELFFGEGSRLTVL.

J is TRBJ2-3 and V is TRBV11-3, with D perhaps matching TRBD1 (5 bases). Between the trimmed V and J ends, which lost 5 bases and 2 bases, there was a span of 11 bases. Germline-derived CDR1 and CDR2 are SGHNT and YENEEA. The CDR3 runs 14 residues. The CDR3 DNA is TGTGCCAGCAGCCTCGGACACACCACAGATACGCAGTATTTT. It yields the protein CASSLGHTTDTQYF.

Notes on this clonotype: The junction differs from germline at one of its ends, possibly a read error. The V and J genes are TRBV11-2 and TRBJ2-1; D is ambiguous. The CDR3 has 15 residues. Germline CDR1 SGHAT, CDR2 FQNNGV. The CDR3 coding sequence is TGTGCCAGTAGCTTAGGGCTGGTTCGGTCCGATGAGCAGTTCTTC. Amino acids: CASSLGLVRSDEQFF.

The chain carries TRBV20-1 and TRBJ1-1; D might be TRBD1 (6 bases). The germline V gene encodes CDR1 DFQATT and CDR2 SNEGSKA (reference sequence). The CDR3 is 11 amino acids. V lost 6 bases, J lost 6 bases, and 11 bases lay in between. This chain's CDR3 is CSAIRGAEAFF. CDR3 bases: TGCAGTGCAATCAGGGGTGCTGAAGCTTTCTTT.

Only a few counts were recorded for this clonotype. The rearrangement uses TRBV12-3 or TRBV12-4 and TRBJ1-1; TRBD1 matches 7 bases. V trimming: 6 bases; J trimming: 1 base; junction bases outside the gene matches: 8. This CDR3 has 15 amino acids. The CDR3 loop reads CASSGQVTRNTEAFF. The DNA of the CDR3 is TGTGCCAGCAGCGGACAGGTCACAAGGAACACTGAAGCTTTCTTT.

This clonotype was seen many times. The chain employs TRBV29-1 and TRBJ2-2; D gene uncertain. Trimming pared 1 base from V and 2 bases from J, leaving 14 bases between. Germline values: CDR1 SQVTM, CDR2 ANQGSEA. The CDR3 consists of 16 residues. The CDR3 sequence: CSVEGGPGHNTGELFF. The CDR3 coding sequence is TGCAGCGTTGAAGGTGGTCCCGGGCACAACACCGGGGAGCTGTTTTTT.

The chain is built from TRBV14 and TRBJ1-1, with a weak D call TRBD1 (5 bases). The V and J ends lost 4 bases and 1 base respectively, with 13 bases between them. The CDR3 sequence is 15 residues long. From germline, CDR1 is SGHDN and CDR2 FVKESK. The CDR3 DNA reads as TGTGCCAGCAGCCCGCGAGGGGCGGCGAACACTGAAGCTTTCTTT. Its translation is CASSPRGAANTEAFF.

This clonotype was picked up a small number of times. The V and J genes are TRBV7-8 and TRBJ2-4, with D perhaps matching TRBD1 or TRBD2 (5 bases each). The V end lost 6 bases, the J end lost 1 base, and 16 bases lay between the germline ends. The CDR3 has 16 residues. Per the germline V gene, CDR1 is SGHVS and CDR2 is FQNEAQ. The CDR3 here is CASSLKLGTAKNIQYF. In DNA form, the CDR3 reads TGTGCCAGCAGTCTAAAACTAGGGACCGCCAAAAACATTCAGTACTTC. The full variable domain, rest sourced from reference TRBV7-8 and TRBJ2-4, is GAGVSQSPRYKVAKRGQDVALRCDPISGHVSLFWYQQALGQGPEFLTYFQNEAQLDKSGLPSDRFFAERPEGSVSTLKIQRTQQEDSAVYLCASSLKLGTAKNIQYFGAGTRLSVL.

The gene calls are TRBV7-2 and TRBJ1-2; D uncertain. The ends were cut back, 4 bases at V and 4 bases at J, with 16 bases in the middle. The CDR3 contains 15 residues. Germline V gene lookup returns CDR1 SGHTA and CDR2 FQGNSA. The chain's CDR3 is CASSYDVRGRYGYTF. CDR3 DNA: TGTGCCAGCAGCTATGATGTTAGAGGCCGCTATGGCTACACCTTC.

The rearrangement uses TRBV5-1 and TRBJ2-7, with D perhaps matching TRBD1 or TRBD2 (6 bases each). The V gene's germline CDR1 is SGHRS and CDR2 YFSETQ. V lost 4 bases, J lost 0 bases, and 17 bases lay in between. The CDR3 consists of 16 residues. The CDR3 DNA reads as TGCGCCAGCAGCGGGCGACGAGGGGGGCTCTCCTACGAGCAGTACTTC. Translated: CASSGRRGGLSYEQYF.

This clonotype was detected many times. The chain combines TRBV6-1 with TRBJ2-5; D perhaps matches TRBD2 (6 bases). The length of the CDR3 is 13 residues. Trimming shortened V by 4 bases and J by 5 bases, and 11 bases separated the two germline ends. Looked up from germline, CDR1 is MNHNS and CDR2 is SASEGT. The CDR3 here is CASSVSGRETQYF. DNA for the CDR3: TGTGCCAGCAGTGTATCGGGGAGGGAGACCCAGTACTTC.

V and J are TRBV12-3 or TRBV12-4 and TRBJ2-6; a weak D match, TRBD1 (5 bases). This CDR3 has 15 amino acids. Trimming left V 4 bases short and J 8 bases short, with 15 bases between. The CDR3, as DNA: TGTGCCAGCAGTTCGGACACCTCTAGGCCCAACGTCCTGACTTTC. Encoded protein: CASSSDTSRPNVLTF.